This passage covers 28 T cell receptor beta chains from one sample sequenced in a study of blood T cell repertoires in COVID-19. Profiling relied on immunoSEQ multiplex PCR, and the TCRdb table lists in-frame clones only, not all of them. The table has approximately 390,000 clones, approximately 87% seen once. The sequenced material came from PBMCs or T cells enriched from blood (not recorded which). All receptors derive from a woman between 50 and 59 years old who had recovered from COVID-19.

This chain joins TRBV11-1 and TRBJ2-1; 7 bases are a match to TRBD2. This CDR3 is 16 amino acids long. Trimming took 5 bases from V and 3 from J; bases not matched to a gene: 10. CDR1 and CDR2 from the germline V gene are SGHAT and FQDESV (reference sequence). CDR3 in DNA: TGTGCCAGCAGCCGTGAGCGGGGAGTTGGCTACAATGAGCAGTTCTTC. Its protein is CASSRERGVGYNEQFF.

CDR3 DNA: TGTGCCACCAGTGATTTCGGTCGAGAGACCCAGTACTTC. This encodes CATSDFGRETQYF. The genes are TRBV24-1 and TRBJ2-5; D gene ambiguous. The germline V gene has CDR1 KGHDR and CDR2 SFDVKD. This CDR3 has 13 residues. Trimming left V 1 base short and J 4 bases short, with 6 bases between.

This clone turned up a few times. The rearrangement joins TRBV28 to TRBJ1-1; D call uncertain. V shed 8 bases and J shed 1 base, with 5 bases lying between them. Germline V gene sequence: CDR1 MDHEN, CDR2 SYDVKM. The CDR3 is 11 residues long. The CDR3 sequence is CASGGNTEAFF. The CDR3 coding sequence is TGTGCCAGCGGCGGGAACACTGAAGCTTTCTTT.

This clone was seen more than once but under ten times. The chain joins TRBV4-2 to TRBJ1-2; 7 bases are a match to TRBD1. CDR3 length: 16 amino acids. With V trimmed by 0 bases and J by 7 bases, 11 bases remained unmatched. Germline V CDR1 and CDR2: LGHNA, YNFKEQ. The CDR3 protein is CASSQDLVGRGIGYTF. As DNA, the CDR3 is TGTGCCAGCAGCCAAGACTTGGTCGGCAGGGGGATTGGCTACACCTTC.

The chain uses TRBV7-8 and TRBJ2-7; no clear D gene. This CDR3 region has 14 residues. CDR1 is SGHVS and CDR2 is FQNEAQ in the germline V gene. V gave up 5 bases and J gave up 5 bases, with 16 bases separating them. The CDR3 loop reads CASSPVPGSHEQYF. CDR3 DNA: TGTGCCAGCAGCCCAGTCCCCGGGTCCCACGAGCAGTACTTC.

The gene calls are TRBV6-1 and TRBJ1-2; D perhaps matches TRBD1 (5 bases). V was clipped by 2 bases and J by 8 bases, with 15 bases between them. The germline V gene encodes CDR1 MNHNS and CDR2 SASEGT. This CDR3 comprises 14 residues. As DNA, the CDR3 is TGTGCCAGCAGTGAACCCCTTCAGGGTTTCGGCTACACCTTC. Translated, it gives CASSEPLQGFGYTF.

The chain couples TRBV3-1 (or the pseudogene TRBV3-2) to TRBJ1-4, with a tentative D call TRBD1 (6 bases). Per the germline V gene, CDR1 is LGHDT and CDR2 is YNNKEL (reference sequence). The CDR3 is 17 residues long. Trimming removed 3 bases from V and 0 bases from J, with 14 bases in between. CDR3 coding DNA: TGTGCCAGCAGCCAGCGGGGGGGGCGATCAACTAATGAAAAACTGTTTTTT. Its translation is CASSQRGGRSTNEKLFF.

This sequence joins TRBV5-1 and TRBJ1-2; a weak D match, TRBD1 (6 bases). The CDR3 sequence is 13 residues long. Looked up from germline, CDR1 is SGHRS and CDR2 is YFSETQ. The V and J ends lost 1 base and 6 bases respectively, with 10 bases between them. CDR3 in amino acids: CASSLTGTNGYTF. In DNA form, the CDR3 reads TGCGCCAGCAGCTTGACAGGGACTAATGGCTACACCTTC.

The genes are TRBV4-3 and TRBJ1-2; no firm D call. This CDR3 has 13 residues. Germline CDR1 is LGHNA and CDR2 is YSLEER. V shed 1 base and J shed 6 bases, with 9 bases lying between them. The CDR3 loop reads CASSQGGNNGYTF. In DNA, the CDR3 is TGCGCCAGCAGCCAAGGAGGGAATAATGGCTACACCTTC.

This clone came up once. The J gene is TRBJ2-7, the V gene TRBV24-1; D may be TRBD2 (5 bases). The CDR3 is 14 residues long. V lost 1 base, J lost 3 bases, and 9 bases lay in between. Germline-derived CDR1 and CDR2 are KGHDR and SFDVKD. The CDR3 sequence: CATSDLSSGYEQYF. The DNA of the CDR3 is TGTGCCACCAGTGATTTAAGCAGCGGCTACGAGCAGTACTTC.

This clone was found once. The chain recombines TRBV10-3 with TRBJ2-7, with TRBD2 as a possible D gene (5 bases). Germline-derived CDR1 and CDR2 are ENHRY and SYGVKD. The CDR3 consists of 15 residues. The ends were cut back, 5 bases at V and 4 bases at J, with 18 bases in the middle. CDR3 amino acids: CAISRRSLGDYEQYF. The CDR3 DNA sequence: TGTGCCATCAGTCGCCGCTCTCTCGGGGATTACGAGCAGTACTTC.

The chain recombines TRBV27 with TRBJ2-7; a possible D gene is TRBD1 (6 bases). Germline V gene lookup returns CDR1 MNHEY and CDR2 SMNVEV (reference sequence). V was trimmed by 3 bases and J by 6 bases, leaving 21 bases between them. This CDR3 spans 16 amino acids. The CDR3 region is CASSFGTQVIASEQYF. CDR3 coding DNA: TGTGCCAGCAGTTTTGGGACACAGGTAATAGCCTCCGAGCAGTACTTC.

This clone has just one count. Other DNA variants within this sample encode the same CDR3. The chain is built from TRBV5-1 and TRBJ2-3, with D uncertain. This CDR3 spans 14 amino acids. The germline V gene encodes CDR1 SGHRS and CDR2 YFSETQ. Trimming left V 1 base short and J 0 bases short, with 6 bases between. CDR3 sequence: CASSLTPSTDTQYF. DNA for the CDR3: TGCGCCAGCAGCTTGACACCTAGCACAGATACGCAGTATTTT.

A single count supports this clone. The chain combines TRBV4-2 with TRBJ1-5; D is possibly TRBD1 (6 bases). The CDR3 consists of 14 residues. Trimming left V 0 bases short and J 7 bases short, with 10 bases between. Looked up from germline, CDR1 is LGHNA and CDR2 is YNFKEQ. The CDR3 DNA is TGTGCCAGCAGCCAAGACTCACAGGGACAGCCCCAGCATTTT. This gives the protein CASSQDSQGQPQHF.

The chain links TRBV5-1 to TRBJ1-4; D is unclear. Trimming left V 0 bases short and J 6 bases short, with 9 bases between. The CDR3 has 14 residues. The germline gives CDR1 SGHRS, CDR2 YFSETQ. In DNA form, the CDR3 reads TGCGCCAGCAGCTTGGCCGCGGTTGATGAAAAACTGTTTTTT. This translates into CASSLAAVDEKLFF.

The chain is built from TRBV6-5 and TRBJ1-2; 7 bases agree with TRBD1. The J segment lost 4 bases and the V segment lost 2 bases, leaving 7 bases of the junction unmatched. This CDR3 spans 15 amino acids. CDR1 and CDR2 from the germline V gene are MNHEY and SVGAGI. The CDR3 coding sequence is TGTGCCAGCAGTTACAAGGGGGCGCGAAGCTATGGCTACACCTTC. It encodes CASSYKGARSYGYTF.

V gene TRBV4-3 combines with J gene TRBJ1-2, with 9 positions matching TRBD1. This CDR3 region has 16 residues. Germline V lookup: CDR1 LGHNA, CDR2 YSLEER. V trimming: 0 bases; J trimming: 2 bases; junction bases outside the gene matches: 4. The CDR3 DNA reads as TGCGCCAGCAGCCAAGATACAGGGGGCATCAACTATGGCTACACCTTC. Amino acid sequence: CASSQDTGGINYGYTF.

The CDR3 region is CSALVGNTIYF. The CDR3 DNA reads TGCAGTGCTCTTGTTGGAAACACCATATATTTT. The chain recombines TRBV20-1 with TRBJ1-3; the D is unclear. Deletions cut 5 bases from V and 3 bases from J, with 5 bases between. Per the germline V gene, CDR1 is DFQATT and CDR2 is SNEGSKA (reference sequence). The CDR3 has 11 residues.

V gene TRBV11-1 combines with J gene TRBJ2-7, with a weak D call TRBD2 (7 bases). Germline-derived CDR1 and CDR2 are SGHAT and FQDESV (reference sequence). V lost 5 bases and J lost 7, with 24 bases in between. This CDR3 is 16 amino acids long. CDR3 sequence (DNA): TGTGCCAGCAGCCTAAGGGGGGGGACCTACACTCGGGAGCAGTACTTC. This encodes CASSLRGGTYTREQYF. The variable domain in full, with the rest retrieved from reference TRBV11-1 and TRBJ2-7, is EAEVAQSPRYKITEKSQAVAFWCDPISGHATLYWYRQILGQGPELLVQFQDESVVDDSQLPKDRFSAERLKGVDSTLKIQPAELGDSAMYLCASSLRGGTYTREQYFGPGTRLTVT.

This chain connects TRBV4-2 to TRBJ2-1, with TRBD1 identical over 7 bases. The J segment lost 4 bases and the V segment lost 8 bases, leaving 5 bases of the junction unmatched. The length of the CDR3 is 13 residues. Germline V lookup: CDR1 LGHNA, CDR2 YNFKEQ. The CDR3 nucleotides read TGTGCCAGCGGTACAGGGGCGTACAATGAGCAGTTCTTC. This codes for CASGTGAYNEQFF.

V and J are TRBV27 and TRBJ1-2, with 7 nucleotides matching TRBD1. The germline V gene has CDR1 MNHEY and CDR2 SMNVEV (reference sequence). This CDR3 contains 16 residues. The J segment lost 2 bases and the V segment lost 6 bases, leaving 12 bases of the junction unmatched. CDR3 coding DNA: TGTGCCAGCAGGCAAGTTCCGGGACAGACGAACTATGGCTACACCTTC. Its protein is CASRQVPGQTNYGYTF.

The rearrangement links TRBV9 to TRBJ2-1; D not certain. CDR1 and CDR2 from the germline V gene are SGDLS and YYNGEE. The ends were cut back, 0 bases at V and 0 bases at J, with 10 bases in the middle. The CDR3 runs to 16 residues. The CDR3 DNA sequence: TGTGCCAGCAGCGTAGGGTCCCGCGGCTCCTACAATGAGCAGTTCTTC. Its translation is CASSVGSRGSYNEQFF.

The gene calls are TRBV7-9 and TRBJ1-5, with 7 nucleotides matching TRBD1. Germline V gene lookup returns CDR1 SEHNR and CDR2 FQNEAQ (reference sequence). Trimming removed 0 bases from V and 6 bases from J; junction bases left unmatched: 5. The CDR3 is 15 amino acids. The DNA of the CDR3 is TGTGCCAGCAGCTTAGCAGGGGGCGTTGGTCAGCCCCAGCATTTT. It encodes CASSLAGGVGQPQHF.

This chain joins TRBV11-3 and TRBJ2-2, with a tentative D call TRBD1 (6 bases). CDR1 and CDR2 from the germline V gene are SGHNT and YENEEA. Deletions cut 8 bases from V and 7 bases from J, with 8 bases between. The CDR3 covers 11 residues. The DNA of the CDR3 is TGTGCCAGCTCCAGGGGCGGGGAGCTGTTTTTT. Residues: CASSRGGELFF. Together with reference TRBV11-3 and TRBJ2-2, the CDR3 gives the full variable domain: EAGVVQSPRYKIIEKKQPVAFWCNPISGHNTLYWYLQNLGQGPELLIRYENEEAVDDSQLPKDRFSAERLKGVDSTLKIQPAELGDSAVYLCASSRGGELFFGEGSRLTVL.

The rearrangement links TRBV3-1 (or the pseudogene TRBV3-2) to TRBJ1-1; 11 bases align to TRBD1. CDR1 and CDR2 from the germline V gene are LGHDT and YNNKEL (reference sequence). The CDR3 extends over 18 amino acids. Trimming removed 4 bases from V and 0 bases from J; junction bases left unmatched: 10. CDR3 coding DNA: TGTGCCAGCAGCCGATCGCGGGGGACAGGGGGACTGAACACTGAAGCTTTCTTT. It yields the protein CASSRSRGTGGLNTEAFF.

This chain joins TRBV5-1 and TRBJ1-4; TRBD1 matches at 9 bases. The CDR3 totals 15 residues. Germline V CDR1 and CDR2: SGHRS, YFSETQ. The J segment lost 4 bases and the V segment lost 2 bases, leaving 3 bases of the junction unmatched. The CDR3 loop reads CASSFQTGGNEKLFF. In DNA, the CDR3 is TGCGCCAGCAGCTTCCAGACAGGGGGTAATGAAAAACTGTTTTTT.

The J gene is TRBJ1-2, the V gene TRBV7-2, with D possibly matching TRBD1 (6 bases). The CDR3 spans 18 residues. The V and J ends lost 5 bases and 4 bases respectively, with 26 bases between them. CDR1 and CDR2 (germline): SGHTA, FQGNSA. The CDR3 DNA sequence: TGTGCCAGCAGCCAGAAACGGGACACCTACTCTTCTGGCTATGGCTACACCTTC. Residues: CASSQKRDTYSSGYGYTF. Full variable domain (rest looked up from reference TRBV7-2 and TRBJ1-2): GAGVSQSPSNKVTEKGKDVELRCDPISGHTALYWYRQSLGQGLEFLIYFQGNSAPDKSGLPSDRFSAERTGGSVSTLTIQRTQQEDSAVYLCASSQKRDTYSSGYGYTFGSGTRLTVV.

V is TRBV7-8 and J is TRBJ2-3; 10 nucleotides line up with TRBD2. V dropped 5 bases and J dropped 5; count of bases not matched to a gene: 10. The CDR3 totals 16 residues. The V gene's germline CDR1 is SGHVS and CDR2 FQNEAQ. The CDR3 protein is CASSRGTSALIDTQYF. In DNA, the CDR3 is TGTGCCAGCAGCCGAGGGACTAGCGCTTTGATAGATACGCAGTATTTT. Complete variable domain (other parts from reference TRBV7-8 and TRBJ2-3): GAGVSQSPRYKVAKRGQDVALRCDPISGHVSLFWYQQALGQGPEFLTYFQNEAQLDKSGLPSDRFFAERPEGSVSTLKIQRTQQEDSAVYLCASSRGTSALIDTQYFGPGTRLTVL.